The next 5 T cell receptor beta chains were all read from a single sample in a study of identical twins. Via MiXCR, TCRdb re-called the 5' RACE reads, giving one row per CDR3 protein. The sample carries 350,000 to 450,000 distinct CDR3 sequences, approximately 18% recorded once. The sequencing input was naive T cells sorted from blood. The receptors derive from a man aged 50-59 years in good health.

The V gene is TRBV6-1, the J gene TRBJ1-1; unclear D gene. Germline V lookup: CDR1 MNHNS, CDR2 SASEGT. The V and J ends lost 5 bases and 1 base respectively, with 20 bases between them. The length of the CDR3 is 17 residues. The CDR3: CASSPQIPGPRNTEAFF. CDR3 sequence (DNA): TGTGCCAGCAGTCCACAGATACCTGGCCCTAGGAACACTGAAGCTTTCTTT.

This CDR3 reads CSARVGGQFGLAFF. DNA for the CDR3: TGCAGTGCTAGAGTCGGGGGACAGTTCGGCCTGGCTTTCTTT. The rearrangement joins TRBV20-1 to TRBJ1-1, with 7 bases matching TRBD1. The germline V gene encodes CDR1 DFQATT and CDR2 SNEGSKA (reference sequence). This CDR3 has 14 residues. Trimming cost V 1 base and J 11 bases; bases outside gene matches: 13.

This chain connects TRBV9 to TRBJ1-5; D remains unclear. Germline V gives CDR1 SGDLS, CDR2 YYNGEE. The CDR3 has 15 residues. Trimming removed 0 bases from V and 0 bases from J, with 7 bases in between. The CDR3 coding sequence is TGTGCCAGCAGCGTAGGAGAGTATAGCAATCAGCCCCAGCATTTT. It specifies CASSVGEYSNQPQHF.

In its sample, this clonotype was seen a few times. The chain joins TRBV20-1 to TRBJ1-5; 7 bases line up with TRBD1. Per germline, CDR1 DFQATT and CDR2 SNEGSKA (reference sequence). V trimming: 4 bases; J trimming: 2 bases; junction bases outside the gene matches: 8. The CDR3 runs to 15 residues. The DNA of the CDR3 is TGCAGTGCTAAGAGACAGGGAGGGGGCAATCAGCCCCAGCATTTT. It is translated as CSAKRQGGGNQPQHF.

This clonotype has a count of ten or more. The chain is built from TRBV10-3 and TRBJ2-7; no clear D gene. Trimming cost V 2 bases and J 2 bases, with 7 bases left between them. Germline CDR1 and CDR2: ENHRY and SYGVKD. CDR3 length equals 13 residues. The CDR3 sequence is CAISETQTYEQYF. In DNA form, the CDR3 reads TGTGCCATCAGTGAGACTCAGACCTACGAGCAGTACTTC.